Listed below are T cell receptor beta chains from one sample, sequenced in a study of T cell responses to AZD1222 COVID-19 vaccine. Assay: immunoSEQ multiplex PCR; the TCRdb copy retains only in-frame clones and omits some. The repertoire holds 54,000 or so clones, with 80% to 90% as singletons. The specimen was peripheral blood, collected on day 0 of AZD1222 vaccination. These receptors originate from an adult in good health. Both conserved end residues are part of each CDR3. Fields, in order: V gene, D gene, J gene, CDR3 protein. The D gene is left open where the match is weak.

v_call: TRBV12-3/TRBV12-4; d_call: TRBD1; j_call: TRBJ1-6; cdr3_aa: CASSSGTDSPLHF
v_call: TRBV7-9; d_call: .; j_call: TRBJ2-1; cdr3_aa: CASSLTDSEQFF
v_call: TRBV5-4; d_call: TRBD1; j_call: TRBJ2-7; cdr3_aa: CASSWGRTGGIYEQYF
v_call: TRBV19; d_call: .; j_call: TRBJ2-5; cdr3_aa: CASGMNWETQYF
v_call: TRBV30; d_call: .; j_call: TRBJ1-4; cdr3_aa: CAWSRTGVEKLFF
v_call: TRBV14; d_call: .; j_call: TRBJ2-1; cdr3_aa: CASSQDTANWMLVNEQFF
v_call: TRBV9; d_call: .; j_call: TRBJ1-3; cdr3_aa: CASSRDNSGNTIYF
v_call: TRBV2; d_call: TRBD1; j_call: TRBJ1-1; cdr3_aa: CASSSDRASPEAFF
v_call: TRBV14; d_call: TRBD2; j_call: TRBJ2-7; cdr3_aa: CASSSLRGGSYEQYF
v_call: TRBV6-5; d_call: TRBD1; j_call: TRBJ1-1; cdr3_aa: CASSYSRTGGTEAFF
v_call: TRBV18; d_call: TRBD2; j_call: TRBJ2-7; cdr3_aa: CASSPGTSGGLRNEQYF
v_call: TRBV27; d_call: .; j_call: TRBJ1-2; cdr3_aa: CASSPGPYGYTF
v_call: TRBV9; d_call: TRBD2; j_call: TRBJ2-3; cdr3_aa: CASSVGGRTDTQYF
v_call: TRBV15; d_call: .; j_call: TRBJ1-1; cdr3_aa: CATSTTTEGWGEAFF
v_call: TRBV12-3/TRBV12-4; d_call: .; j_call: TRBJ1-5; cdr3_aa: CASSLFTNQPQHF
v_call: TRBV4-1; d_call: TRBD1; j_call: TRBJ1-4; cdr3_aa: CASSQDGTGFEKLFF
v_call: TRBV4-3; d_call: TRBD2; j_call: TRBJ2-1; cdr3_aa: CASSHLTSGSKDEQFF
v_call: TRBV12-3/TRBV12-4; d_call: .; j_call: TRBJ1-1; cdr3_aa: CASSLMVGTEAFF
v_call: TRBV2; d_call: TRBD1; j_call: TRBJ2-5; cdr3_aa: CASNPGQGLFGETQYF
v_call: TRBV24-1; d_call: TRBD2; j_call: TRBJ2-3; cdr3_aa: CATSDRGGASGSTDTQYF
v_call: TRBV2; d_call: TRBD1; j_call: TRBJ1-2; cdr3_aa: CASSAQGARGYTF
v_call: TRBV5-1; d_call: .; j_call: TRBJ2-3; cdr3_aa: CASSHPGQGITDTQYF
v_call: TRBV29-1; d_call: .; j_call: TRBJ2-7; cdr3_aa: CSVGLQDYEQYF
v_call: TRBV21-1; d_call: .; j_call: TRBJ2-4; cdr3_aa: CASSIRDRSIF
v_call: TRBV7-6; d_call: .; j_call: TRBJ2-2; cdr3_aa: CASSDLGGLDTGELFF
v_call: TRBV19; d_call: TRBD2; j_call: TRBJ2-3; cdr3_aa: CASSTLAGITDTQYF
v_call: TRBV7-2; d_call: TRBD2; j_call: TRBJ2-2; cdr3_aa: CASSPLPGGPGELFF
v_call: TRBV6-1; d_call: .; j_call: TRBJ2-6; cdr3_aa: CASSERRAGANVLTF
v_call: TRBV6-5; d_call: .; j_call: TRBJ1-6; cdr3_aa: CASRMEARSPLHF
v_call: TRBV21-1; d_call: .; j_call: TRBJ1-3; cdr3_aa: CASSKKIGRSGNTIYF
v_call: TRBV7-6; d_call: TRBD1; j_call: TRBJ2-7; cdr3_aa: CASSLAGGGQEQYF
v_call: TRBV7-9; d_call: TRBD1; j_call: TRBJ1-2; cdr3_aa: CASSRGQGALGYTF